These 15 T cell receptor beta chains came from one sample sequenced in a study of T cell responses to AZD1222 COVID-19 vaccine. The data were produced by immunoSEQ multiplex PCR, yet TCRdb's version contains in-frame clones alone and is incomplete. The table has 90,000 to 140,000 clones, roughly 91% seen once. This specimen was peripheral blood, taken on day 0 of AZD1222 vaccination. The receptors shown here come from an adult in good health.

This chain joins TRBV27 and TRBJ2-7; 11 bases agree with TRBD2. Germline lookup yields CDR1 MNHEY and CDR2 SMNVEV (reference sequence). The CDR3 sequence is 16 residues long. J was trimmed by 0 bases and V by 6 bases; bases with no gene match: 7. The CDR3 DNA reads as TGTGCCAGCAGCTTAGCGGGAGGGGGCATCTCCTACGAGCAGTACTTC. Its translation: CASSLAGGGISYEQYF.

V is TRBV28 and J is TRBJ1-4, with TRBD1 matching over 9 bases. CDR3 size: 16 residues. V trimming: 1 base; J trimming: 7 bases; junction bases outside the gene matches: 7. Per the germline V gene, CDR1 is MDHEN and CDR2 is SYDVKM. CDR3 nucleotide sequence: TGTGCCAGCAGTTTATCCCGGACAGGGGAAGGTGAAAAACTGTTTTTT. It codes for CASSLSRTGEGEKLFF.

This clone occurred a few times. The rearrangement uses TRBV28 and TRBJ1-2; tentative D call: TRBD1 (5 bases). The CDR3 is 11 amino acids. The germline gives CDR1 MDHEN, CDR2 SYDVKM. V was pared by 5 bases and J by 13 bases, with 14 bases between. CDR3 DNA sequence: TGTGCCAGCAGTCCGGGGGTGGCGGTCACCTTC. This gives the protein CASSPGVAVTF.

The chain recombines TRBV9 with TRBJ2-5, with TRBD1 identical over 8 bases. The junction had 2 bases not matched to a gene; V was cut back by 3 bases and J by 1 base. The germline V gene encodes CDR1 SGDLS and CDR2 YYNGEE. This CDR3 has 14 residues. The CDR3 protein is CASSAGQGQETQYF. The CDR3 nucleotides are TGTGCCAGCAGCGCCGGACAGGGCCAAGAGACCCAGTACTTC.

The DNA of the CDR3 is TGTGCCAGCTCACGGAATGGACAGAGCTCCTACAATGAGCAGTTCTTC. This encodes CASSRNGQSSYNEQFF. The chain couples TRBV18 to TRBJ2-1, with D tentatively TRBD1 (6 bases). CDR1 and CDR2 (germline): KGHSH, LQKENI. Trimming took 4 bases from V and 0 from J, leaving 13 bases between them. The CDR3 spans 16 residues.

The chain couples TRBV5-1 to TRBJ2-6, with unresolved D. Trimming stripped 6 bases from V and 0 bases from J, with 10 bases between. The CDR3 is made up of 15 amino acids. Germline CDR1 and CDR2: SGHRS and YFSETQ. The DNA of the CDR3 is TGCGCCAGCACAGCGACCCCCTCTGGGGCCAACGTCCTGACTTTC. This codes for CASTATPSGANVLTF.

The chain uses TRBV7-8 and TRBJ1-1; TRBD1 might be the D (6 bases). The CDR3 has 15 amino acids. CDR1 and CDR2 from the germline V gene are SGHVS and FQNEAQ. V lost 0 bases and J lost 6, with 14 bases in between. The CDR3 region has the DNA TGTGCCAGCAGCTTAGCGGAGGGGGGTTTCGCTGAAGCTTTCTTT. Protein product: CASSLAEGGFAEAFF.

The J gene is TRBJ1-3, the V gene TRBV28; TRBD1 aligns across 8 bases. Unmatched junction bases numbered 8, after V lost 1 base and J lost 3 bases. CDR3 length: 17 amino acids. Germline V gene data show CDR1 as MDHEN and CDR2 as SYDVKM. This chain's CDR3 is CASSLSDREGGGNTIYF. The CDR3 nucleotides are TGTGCCAGCAGTTTATCGGACAGGGAAGGTGGTGGAAACACCATATATTTT.

This chain connects TRBV24-1 to TRBJ2-7; the D gene is possibly TRBD1 (5 bases). This CDR3 is 13 amino acids long. V lost 3 bases and J 8 bases, leaving 13 bases between the germline ends. Germline V CDR1 and CDR2: KGHDR, SFDVKD. CDR3 amino acids: CATSDGATSKQYF. As DNA, the CDR3 is TGTGCCACCAGTGATGGGGCGACCTCCAAGCAGTACTTC.

The CDR3 reads CAGGQGYNEQFF. The CDR3, as DNA: TGTGCCGGGGGACAGGGGTATAATGAGCAGTTCTTC. The V and J genes are TRBV28 and TRBJ2-1, with TRBD1 matching 10 bases. The CDR3 consists of 12 residues. Germline CDR1 is MDHEN and CDR2 is SYDVKM. V shed 11 bases, J shed 7 bases, and the junction held 5 bases outside the gene matches. Full variable domain (remainder filled in from reference TRBV28 and TRBJ2-1): DVKVTQSSRYLVKRTGEKVFLECVQDMDHENMFWYRQDPGLGLRLIYFSYDVKMKEKGDIPEGYSVSREKKERFSLILESASTNQTSMYLCAGGQGYNEQFFGPGTRLTVL.

This clone was picked up one time. J is TRBJ2-1 and V is TRBV9; D is uncertain. Deletions cut 4 bases from V and 0 bases from J, with 14 bases between. Looked up from germline, CDR1 is SGDLS and CDR2 is YYNGEE. This CDR3 has 16 residues. This CDR3 is CASSTDPLSSYNEQFF. The CDR3, as DNA: TGTGCCAGCAGCACGGACCCCCTAAGCTCCTACAATGAGCAGTTCTTC.

The chain uses TRBV11-1 and TRBJ2-7; maybe TRBD2 (6 bases). The CDR3 consists of 15 residues. The V end was cut by 0 bases, the J end by 1 base, with 10 bases between. Germline CDR1 reads SGHAT; CDR2 reads FQDESV (reference sequence). This CDR3 reads CASSLAPGLSYEQYF. In nucleotides, the CDR3 is TGTGCCAGCAGCTTAGCCCCAGGACTATCCTACGAGCAGTACTTC.

V gene TRBV11-2 combines with J gene TRBJ2-3; 7 positions match TRBD1. Germline V gene data show CDR1 as SGHAT and CDR2 as FQNNGV. Trimming removed 6 bases from V and 4 bases from J; junction bases left unmatched: 4. CDR3 length equals 13 residues. The CDR3 is CASRPTGADTQYF. DNA for the CDR3: TGTGCCAGCAGACCTACAGGGGCAGATACGCAGTATTTT.

This chain uses TRBV18 with TRBJ2-3, with D unresolved. This CDR3 region has 14 residues. Germline V CDR1 and CDR2: KGHSH, LQKENI. Trimming took 4 bases from V and 1 from J, leaving 9 bases between them. The CDR3 bases are TGTGCCAGCTCACGAGCGCAGGGCACAGATACGCAGTATTTT. Encoded protein: CASSRAQGTDTQYF.

This clone has more than one count but fewer than ten. The rearrangement links TRBV28 to TRBJ2-7; D not certain. The CDR3 is 14 residues long. CDR1 is MDHEN and CDR2 is SYDVKM in the germline V gene. V shed 7 bases and J shed 3 bases, with 16 bases lying between them. CDR3 loop: CASTTTGSNYEQYF. The CDR3 DNA is TGTGCCAGCACCACCACGGGTTCCAACTACGAGCAGTACTTC.